This passage covers 11 T cell receptor beta chains from one sample sequenced in a study of technical replicates of blood from a handful of donors. The protocol was immunoSEQ multiplex PCR, while the TCRdb copy is restricted to in-frame clones and leaves out a portion. This table holds over 55,000 clones, around 97% found once. Sequencing input: T cells isolated from PBMCs. The receptors stem from a human donor in good health.

This chain links TRBV2 with TRBJ2-5; no clear D. Between the trimmed V and J ends, which lost 8 bases and 5 bases, there was a span of 12 bases. The CDR3 contains 12 residues. In germline, CDR1 is SNHLY, CDR2 FYNNEI. The CDR3 sequence is CASSAIRETQYF. CDR3 DNA sequence: TGTGCCAGCTCCGCGATCCGGGAGACCCAGTACTTC. Filled out from reference TRBV2 and TRBJ2-5, the complete variable domain reads EPEVTQTPSHQVTQMGQEVILRCVPISNHLYFYWYRQILGQKVEFLVSFYNNEISEKSEIFDDQFSVERPDGSNFTLKIRSTKLEDSAMYFCASSAIRETQYFGPGTRLLVL.

J is TRBJ1-1 and V is TRBV6-1; the D gene is possibly TRBD1 (6 bases). Between the trimmed V and J ends, which lost 7 bases and 7 bases, there was a span of 22 bases. The length of the CDR3 is 15 residues. Germline loops: CDR1 MNHNS, CDR2 SASEGT. The CDR3 loop is CASTEGGASIFEAFF. The CDR3 coding sequence is TGTGCCAGCACCGAAGGGGGTGCCAGTATCTTTGAAGCTTTCTTT.

The rearrangement joins TRBV9 to TRBJ1-2; 7 nucleotides match TRBD1. This CDR3 is 14 amino acids long. V dropped 0 bases and J dropped 8; count of bases not matched to a gene: 7. Germline V gene sequence: CDR1 SGDLS, CDR2 YYNGEE. CDR3 DNA: TGTGCCAGCAGCGTAGGGGTAGGGGGCGACGGCTACACCTTC. Translating it yields CASSVGVGGDGYTF.

The chain couples TRBV19 to TRBJ2-7, with 8 bases fitting TRBD1. Per germline, CDR1 LNHDA and CDR2 SQIVND (reference sequence). This CDR3 has 19 amino acids. With V trimmed by 3 bases and J by 6 bases, 22 bases remained unmatched. The chain's CDR3 is CASSILTGEGTKGTSEQYF. The DNA for the CDR3 is TGTGCCAGTAGTATCCTGACAGGGGAAGGAACGAAAGGAACTTCCGAGCAGTACTTC.

The CDR3 sequence is CASSFSGNEKLFF. The DNA of the CDR3 is TGTGCCAGCAGTTTCTCCGGTAATGAAAAACTGTTTTTT. The chain carries TRBV28 and TRBJ1-4, with D hard to call. In germline, CDR1 is MDHEN, CDR2 SYDVKM. CDR3 length equals 13 residues. The V and J ends lost 3 bases and 4 bases respectively, with 6 bases between them.

The gene calls are TRBV7-2 and TRBJ1-1; 7 bases match TRBD1. Germline CDR1 SGHTA, CDR2 FQGNSA. The CDR3 consists of 15 residues. V shed 3 bases, J shed 4 bases, and the junction held 8 bases outside the gene matches. CDR3 region: CASSLGMWTGTEAFF. In nucleotides, the CDR3 is TGTGCCAGCAGCTTGGGCATGTGGACAGGCACTGAAGCTTTCTTT.

This chain connects TRBV15 to TRBJ2-1; D is uncertain. Trimming took off 0 bases at V and 5 bases at J, with 5 bases between the two ends. Germline-derived CDR1 and CDR2 are LNHNV and YYDKDF (reference sequence). The CDR3 has 13 residues. The CDR3 nucleotides are TGTGCCACCAGCAGAGATACGGACAATGAGCAGTTCTTC. It is translated as CATSRDTDNEQFF.

The V call is TRBV27, the J call TRBJ2-7; the match to TRBD2 covers 14 bases. Per germline, CDR1 MNHEY and CDR2 SMNVEV (reference sequence). Trimming removed 6 bases from V and 3 bases from J; junction bases left unmatched: 4. The CDR3 consists of 15 residues. The CDR3 sequence is CASSLGLAGGYEQYF. The CDR3 DNA reads TGTGCCAGCAGCCTTGGACTAGCGGGAGGCTACGAGCAGTACTTC.

The V and J genes are TRBV4-1 and TRBJ1-4, with D maybe TRBD1 (5 bases). Trimming removed 3 bases at V and 8 bases at J, with 19 bases between. Germline CDR1 reads MGHRA; CDR2 reads YSYEKL. This CDR3 has 16 amino acids. The CDR3 region is CASSQRAGTSPEKLFF. The DNA for the CDR3 is TGCGCCAGCAGCCAGAGGGCCGGGACTTCTCCAGAAAAACTGTTTTTT.

The sample holds a few counts of this clone. V is TRBV4-1 and J is TRBJ1-4; 12 bases line up with TRBD1. The germline V gene encodes CDR1 MGHRA and CDR2 YSYEKL. The CDR3 loop spans 19 amino acids. V trimming: 0 bases; J trimming: 8 bases; junction bases outside the gene matches: 13. CDR3 sequence: CASSQDPRDRGLSREKLFF. CDR3 DNA sequence: TGCGCCAGCAGCCAAGATCCCCGGGACAGGGGGCTCTCGAGAGAAAAACTGTTTTTT.

The chain links TRBV7-8 to TRBJ1-5; no clear D. Germline V lookup: CDR1 SGHVS, CDR2 FQNEAQ. V shed 1 base and J shed 7 bases, with 8 bases lying between them. This CDR3 region has 13 residues. As DNA, the CDR3 is TGTGCCAGCAGCTTAGATTTTAGCCAGCCCCAGCATTTT. Protein: CASSLDFSQPQHF.